This T cell receptor (beta chain) was captured in a study of T cells in tumors after PD-1 blockade. Sequencing used immunoSEQ multiplex PCR; TCRdb keeps in-frame clones, though not all of them. This sample has tens of thousands of clones; over 70% occur once, and the top ten carry approximately 4.1%. The CDR3 spans 14 residues. Trimming took 7 bases from V and 0 from J, leaving 11 bases between them. The V gene's germline CDR1 is LGHNT and CDR2 FRNRAP. The clonotype was recovered from a human donor with basal cell carcinoma. J is TRBJ2-3 and V is TRBV12-5, with a weak D call TRBD2 (6 bases). This sample comprised PBMCs, obtained before anti-PD-1 treatment. CDR3 residues: CASAGTLSTDTQYF. DNA of the CDR3: TGTGCTAGTGCTGGGACTCTTAGCACAGATACGCAGTATTTT.